This TCR beta chain was identified during a study of cytomegalovirus exposure and HLA in healthy donors. CDR3 length equals 13 residues. Germline V lookup: CDR1 SGDLS, CDR2 YYNGEE. V was clipped by 2 bases and J by 6 bases, with 8 bases between them. Profiled with immunoSEQ multiplex PCR; TCRdb holds only in-frame clones, not every one. The data contain over 120,000 clones, roughly 87% of them singletons. The chain employs TRBV9 and TRBJ2-2; weak D call: TRBD1 (5 bases). Sample: PBMCs. The receptor comes from a man younger than 30 in good health and CMV-seropositive. The CDR3 nucleotides read TGTGCCAGCAGCGTGTCAGGGTCCGGGGAGCTGTTTTTT. Protein sequence: CASSVSGSGELFF.